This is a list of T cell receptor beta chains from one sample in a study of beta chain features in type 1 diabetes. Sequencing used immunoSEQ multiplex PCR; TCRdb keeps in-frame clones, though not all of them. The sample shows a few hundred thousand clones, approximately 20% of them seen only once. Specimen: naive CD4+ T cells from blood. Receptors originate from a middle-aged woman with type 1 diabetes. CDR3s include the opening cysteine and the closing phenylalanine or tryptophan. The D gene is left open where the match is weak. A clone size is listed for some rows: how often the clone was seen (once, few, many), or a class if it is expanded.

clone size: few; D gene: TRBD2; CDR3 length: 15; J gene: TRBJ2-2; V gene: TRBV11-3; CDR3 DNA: TGTGCCAGCAGCCCGACTAGCGGCAACACCGGGGAGCTGTTTTTT; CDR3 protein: CASSPTSGNTGELFF
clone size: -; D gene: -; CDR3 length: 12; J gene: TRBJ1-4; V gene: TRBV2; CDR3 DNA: TGTGCCAGCAGTCGCGTCAATGAAAAACTGTTTTTT; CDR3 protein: CASSRVNEKLFF
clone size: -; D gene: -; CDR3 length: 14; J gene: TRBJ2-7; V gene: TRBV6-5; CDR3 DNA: TGTGCCAGCAGTTATCAGGGGGGTATCTACGAGCAGTACTTC; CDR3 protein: CASSYQGGIYEQYF
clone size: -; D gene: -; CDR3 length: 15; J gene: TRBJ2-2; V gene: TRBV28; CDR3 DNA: TGTGCCAGCAGTCGCTTGTCAGTGAACACCGGGGAGCTGTTTTTT; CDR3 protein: CASSRLSVNTGELFF
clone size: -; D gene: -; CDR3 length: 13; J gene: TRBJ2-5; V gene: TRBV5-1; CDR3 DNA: TGCGCCAGCAGCTTGGCCAGATTAGAGACCCAGTACTTC; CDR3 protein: CASSLARLETQYF
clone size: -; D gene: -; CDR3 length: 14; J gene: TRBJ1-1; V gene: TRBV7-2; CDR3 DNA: TGTGCCAGCAGCTTGAACAGCCTGAACACTGAAGCTTTCTTT; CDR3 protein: CASSLNSLNTEAFF
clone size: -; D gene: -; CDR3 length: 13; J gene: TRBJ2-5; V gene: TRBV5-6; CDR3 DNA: TGTGCCAGCAGCTTGCCGGGAGCAGAGACCCAGTACTTC; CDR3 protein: CASSLPGAETQYF
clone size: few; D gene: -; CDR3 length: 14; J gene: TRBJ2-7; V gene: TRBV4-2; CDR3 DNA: TGTGCCAGCAGCTACCGGAGGTTCTCCTACGAGCAGTACTTC; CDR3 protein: CASSYRRFSYEQYF
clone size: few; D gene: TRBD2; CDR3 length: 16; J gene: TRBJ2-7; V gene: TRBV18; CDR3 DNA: TGTGCCAGCTCACCAGGCCTAGCGGGAAACTCCTACGAGCAGTACTTC; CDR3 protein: CASSPGLAGNSYEQYF
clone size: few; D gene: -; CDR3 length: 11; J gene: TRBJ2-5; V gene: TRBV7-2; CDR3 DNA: TGTGCCAGCAGCTACAGTGGGACCCAGTACTTC; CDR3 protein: CASSYSGTQYF
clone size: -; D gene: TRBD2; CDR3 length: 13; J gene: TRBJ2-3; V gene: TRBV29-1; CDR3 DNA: TGCAGCGTACTTGGGCGGGGGGGAGATACGCAGTATTTT; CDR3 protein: CSVLGRGGDTQYF
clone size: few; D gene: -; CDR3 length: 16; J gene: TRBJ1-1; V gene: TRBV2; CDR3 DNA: TGTGCCAGCAGTGACAGGCGAGTACTCCTTAACACTGAAGCTTTCTTT; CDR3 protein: CASSDRRVLLNTEAFF
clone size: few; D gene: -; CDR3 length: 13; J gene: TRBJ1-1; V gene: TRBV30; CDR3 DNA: TGTGCCTGGAGTGCCGATTGGGCCACTGAAGCTTTCTTT; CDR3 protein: CAWSADWATEAFF
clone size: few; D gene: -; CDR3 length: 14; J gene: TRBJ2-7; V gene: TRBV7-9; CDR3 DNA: TGTGCCAGCAGCTTAGAAGCAGGGCCCTACGAGCAGTACTTC; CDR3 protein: CASSLEAGPYEQYF
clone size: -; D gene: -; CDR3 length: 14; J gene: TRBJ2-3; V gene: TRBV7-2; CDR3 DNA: TGTGCCAGCAGCTTAGTACAGAGCACAGATACGCAGTATTTT; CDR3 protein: CASSLVQSTDTQYF
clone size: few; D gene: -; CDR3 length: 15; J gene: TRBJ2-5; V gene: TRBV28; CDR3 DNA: TGTGCCAGCAGCTCCGAGAGCCGGGGGCAAGAGACCCAGTACTTC; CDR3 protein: CASSSESRGQETQYF
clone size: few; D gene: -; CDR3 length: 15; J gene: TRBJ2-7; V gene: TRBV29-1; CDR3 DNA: TGCAGCGCTGTCGGAGACCCCCTTAGCACCTACGAGCAGTACTTC; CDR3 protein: CSAVGDPLSTYEQYF
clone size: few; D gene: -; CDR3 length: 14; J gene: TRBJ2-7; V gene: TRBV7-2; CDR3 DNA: TGTGCCAGCAGCTCTCGGGAAGGGCCCTACGAGCAGTACTTC; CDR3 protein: CASSSREGPYEQYF
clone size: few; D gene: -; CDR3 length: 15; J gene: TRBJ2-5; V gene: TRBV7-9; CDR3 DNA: TGTGCCAGCAGCCGTGACGGACCGACAGAGGAGACCCAGTACTTC; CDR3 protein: CASSRDGPTEETQYF
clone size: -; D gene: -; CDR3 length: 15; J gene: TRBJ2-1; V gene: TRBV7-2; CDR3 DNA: TGTGCCAGCAGCAAGGGGGGGGACCCCTACAATGAGCAGTTCTTC; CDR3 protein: CASSKGGDPYNEQFF